This is a list of T cell receptor beta chains from one sample in a study of shared clonotypes between healthy human individuals. Data came from immunoSEQ multiplex PCR; TCRdb stores just in-frame clones and leaves some out. The repertoire has roughly 1 million clones, under 80% of them found once; the top ten carry 1.4%. Sequencing was done on a sample of memory CD4+ T cells sorted from blood. The source of these receptors is a man aged 18 to 29 in good health. Both conserved end residues are part of each CDR3. The D gene is left open where the match is weak. Size values are once, few and many counts, or a class for expanded clones, and some rows have none.

d_gene	abundance	v_gene	j_gene	CDR3nt	CDR3aa
-	few	TRBV5-4	TRBJ1-2	TGTGCCAGCAGCTTGGACGGGGGAGGGTATGGCTACACCTTC	CASSLDGGGYGYTF
-	-	TRBV11-3	TRBJ2-3	TGTGCCAGCAGCTTATATTCAGATACGCAGTATTTT	CASSLYSDTQYF
TRBD2	-	TRBV6-1	TRBJ2-3	TGTGCCAGCAGAGAATCGGGAGGGCCGGATACGCAGTATTTT	CASRESGGPDTQYF
-	-	TRBV5-4	TRBJ2-7	TGTGCCAGCAGCGTCGGACTTGCCTACGAGCAGTACTTC	CASSVGLAYEQYF
TRBD1	-	TRBV10-3	TRBJ2-5	TGTGCCATCAGTGAGTCTCGACAGGGGAGTGAGACCCAGTACTTC	CAISESRQGSETQYF
-	once	TRBV2	TRBJ2-3	TGTGCCAGCAGTGAATTGAATTTTGATTCGCAGTATTTT	CASSELNFDSQYF
-	-	TRBV10-2	TRBJ2-3	TGCGCCAGCAGTGAGCGGGGGAGAGTTAGAGATACGCAGTATTTT	CASSERGRVRDTQYF
TRBD2	-	TRBV5-6	TRBJ2-7	TGTGCCAGCAGCTTGGATGCGGGGAGGGGCTACGAGCAGTACTTC	CASSLDAGRGYEQYF
-	few	TRBV19	TRBJ2-6	TGTGCCAGTACCCGCTCTGGGGCCAACGTCCTGACTTTC	CASTRSGANVLTF
-	-	TRBV7-2	TRBJ1-5	TGTGCCAGCAGCTTAGGGGGTGCGCAGAATCAGCCCCAGCATTTT	CASSLGGAQNQPQHF
TRBD2	-	TRBV30	TRBJ2-3	TGTGCCTGGAGTCCAGGACTAGCGGGAACAGATACGCAGTATTTT	CAWSPGLAGTDTQYF
-	-	TRBV12-5	TRBJ2-7	TGTGCTAGTGGTTTGATAAACAGCCCTCGAGACGAGCAGTACTTC	CASGLINSPRDEQYF
-	-	TRBV6-5	TRBJ2-5	TGTGCCAGCAGCCTATCACAGGGAGGTCAAGAGACCCAGTACTTC	CASSLSQGGQETQYF
TRBD1	-	TRBV7-2	TRBJ2-3	TGTGCCAGCAGCTTAGCCGGGACAGGGGACGATACGCAGTATTTT	CASSLAGTGDDTQYF
-	many	TRBV5-4	TRBJ1-1	TGTGCCAGCAGCTTCCAGGGCTTGAACACTGAAGCTTTCTTT	CASSFQGLNTEAFF
TRBD2	-	TRBV5-6	TRBJ2-5	TGTGCCAGCAGCCACGTCGCGGGGGGAGAGACCCAGTACTTC	CASSHVAGGETQYF
TRBD1	-	TRBV7-9	TRBJ2-7	TGTGCCAGCAGCCACGGGACAGGGAGGACCTACGAGCAGTACTTC	CASSHGTGRTYEQYF
TRBD1	-	TRBV6-5	TRBJ2-1	TGTGCCACCCGTTTTAGGACAGGGACGGTAGGGGAGCAGTTCTTC	CATRFRTGTVGEQFF
-	-	TRBV2	TRBJ2-3	TGTGCCAGCAGTTTAAACACAGATACGCAGTATTTT	CASSLNTDTQYF
-	-	TRBV18	TRBJ2-7	TGTGCCAGCTCACCGGCGGCAAGTCTCGTCTACGAGCAGTACTTC	CASSPAASLVYEQYF
TRBD1	-	TRBV4-3	TRBJ1-6	TGCGCCAGCAGCCAAGCCCGGGACAGGGGTTCACCCCTCCACTTT	CASSQARDRGSPLHF
-	-	TRBV7-6	TRBJ2-1	TGTGCCAGCAGCTTAGGGTGGGACTTTAATGAGCAGTTCTTC	CASSLGWDFNEQFF
-	-	TRBV13	TRBJ1-4	TGTGCCAGCAGCTTATTCCCGCCAGGTGGGAATGAAAAACTGTTTTTT	CASSLFPPGGNEKLFF
TRBD1	few	TRBV6-1	TRBJ1-2	TGTGCCAGCAGTAGGACAGGGGTCGACTATGGCTACACCTTC	CASSRTGVDYGYTF
-	-	TRBV20-1	TRBJ2-1	TGCAGTGGGGAACTGCACAATGAGCAGTTCTTC	CSGELHNEQFF
-	-	TRBV6-6	TRBJ2-7	TGTGCCAGCAGTTACTCGAAGGTCAGGGGCGGCGAGCAGTACTTC	CASSYSKVRGGEQYF
-	-	TRBV4-1	TRBJ2-7	TGCGCCAGCAGCCCCGAACCCGGGATTCAGCAGTACTTC	CASSPEPGIQQYF
TRBD1	few	TRBV10-3	TRBJ1-6	TGTGCCACCAGGGGGGGCAATTCACCCCTCCACTTT	CATRGGNSPLHF
-	-	TRBV27	TRBJ1-5	TGTGCCAGCCGATTCCAGGGGAATCAGCCCCAGCATTTT	CASRFQGNQPQHF
TRBD2	-	TRBV6-5	TRBJ2-2	TGTGCCAGCAGTTACAGGCCTAGCGGACACACCGGGGAGCTGTTTTTT	CASSYRPSGHTGELFF
-	-	TRBV5-1	TRBJ1-2	TGCGCCAGCAGCTTGGGGCAGACCGACTATGGCTACACCTTC	CASSLGQTDYGYTF
-	many	TRBV27	TRBJ2-2	TGTGCCAGCAGTTATTCAGGGCTCACCGGGGAGCTGTTTTTT	CASSYSGLTGELFF
-	once	TRBV2	TRBJ2-2	TGTGCCAGCAGGGAAACCGCGACCGGGGAGCTGTTTTTT	CASRETATGELFF
-	few	TRBV27	TRBJ2-1	TGTGCCAGCAGTTTTGAGTCTGGGGGGAATGAGCAGTTCTTC	CASSFESGGNEQFF
-	once	TRBV29-1	TRBJ2-3	TGCAGCGTTGGACAAAACGTCAGAGATACGCAGTATTTT	CSVGQNVRDTQYF
TRBD2	-	TRBV7-2	TRBJ2-7	TGTGCCAGCAGCTGGGCGGGGGGAACGCTTCCCTACGAGCAGTACTTC	CASSWAGGTLPYEQYF
-	-	TRBV6-5	TRBJ2-7	TGTGCCAGCAGTTACTCCAGACGGCTCAACTCCTACGAGCAGTACTTC	CASSYSRRLNSYEQYF
-	-	TRBV5-1	TRBJ2-7	TGCGCCAGCTACGACAGCAGCTTGGAGCAGGTCGAGCAGTACTTC	CASYDSSLEQVEQYF
TRBD2	-	TRBV6-6	TRBJ2-7	TGTGCCAGCAGCTCGGGGACTAGCGGAACCTACGAGCAGTACTTC	CASSSGTSGTYEQYF
TRBD1	few	TRBV5-1	TRBJ1-5	TGCGCCAGCAGCCCTGGGACAGCAATTCAGCCCCAGCATTTT	CASSPGTAIQPQHF
-	few	TRBV30	TRBJ2-5	TGTGCCTGGAGTTCTGGGACGGATAAGACCCAGTACTTC	CAWSSGTDKTQYF
-	-	TRBV28	TRBJ1-1	TGTGCCAGTTCGTCCCCCGGGAACACTGAAGCTTTCTTT	CASSSPGNTEAFF
-	-	TRBV6-1	TRBJ2-5	TGTGCCAGCATCGGCCGGGACACCCAAGAGACCCAGTACTTC	CASIGRDTQETQYF
-	-	TRBV7-8	TRBJ2-6	TGTGCCAGCAGCCCTGGGAACCCTGGGGCCAACGTCCTGACTTTC	CASSPGNPGANVLTF
-	-	TRBV5-6	TRBJ2-7	TGTGCCAGCAGCTTGTTTTCGGCTTACGAGCAGTACTTC	CASSLFSAYEQYF
-	few	TRBV11-2	TRBJ1-6	TGTGCCAGCAGGTCCGGGTCCGCCCAACATTCACCCCTCCACTTT	CASRSGSAQHSPLHF